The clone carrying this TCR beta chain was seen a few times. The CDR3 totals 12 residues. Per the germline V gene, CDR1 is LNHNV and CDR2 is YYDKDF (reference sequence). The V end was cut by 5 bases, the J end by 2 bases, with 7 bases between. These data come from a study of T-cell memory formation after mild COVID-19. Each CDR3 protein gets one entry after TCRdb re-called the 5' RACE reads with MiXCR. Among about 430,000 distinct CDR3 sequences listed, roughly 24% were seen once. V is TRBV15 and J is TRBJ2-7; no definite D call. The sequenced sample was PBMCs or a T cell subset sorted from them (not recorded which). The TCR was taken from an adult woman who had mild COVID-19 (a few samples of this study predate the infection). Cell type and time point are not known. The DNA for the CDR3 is TGTGCCACCAGCCGAACTCCCTACGAGCAGTACTTC. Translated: CATSRTPYEQYF.